Below, 6 T cell receptor beta chains from the same sample are listed, as sequenced in a study of tumor-infiltrating lymphocytes in primary liver carcinoma. Starting from 500 ng of total RNA, TCR beta cDNA was produced with a primer in the constant region. Library construction for TCR beta comprised three nested multiplex PCR rounds performed with slightly modified ARM-PCR. A C-beta reverse primer and TRBV1-TRBV30 forward primers served in each of the first two PCR rounds, at ten to eleven cycles apiece. TCRdb independently ran MiXCR on the multiplex PCR reads; one entry per CDR3 protein. The repertoire holds under 45,000 distinct CDR3 sequences, with under 75% as singletons. The tissue used was unsorted bulk material of roughly 17-33 mg. RNA and DNA were co-extracted from it with the AllPrep DNA/RNA mini kit. The sequenced sample was liver tumor tissue from sampling region 4. As to subset: tumor region T4, right-lateral pole. Every receptor here comes from a man in his forties with primary liver carcinoma and hepatitis B virus infection.

About this clonotype itself: At one end the junction does not follow the germline gene, possibly because of a read error. V gene TRBV11-3 combines with J gene TRBJ2-1, with D perhaps TRBD1 (5 bases). The CDR3 contains 14 residues. The germline CDR1 and CDR2 sequences are SGHNT and YENEEA. The CDR3, as DNA: TGTACCAGCAGCTTAGGGGTTGGCAACAATGAGCAGTTTTTC. Protein: CTSSLGVGNNEQFF. Full variable domain (rest looked up from reference TRBV11-3 and TRBJ2-1): EAGVVQSPRYKIIEKKQPVAFWCNPISGHNTLYWYLQNLGQGPELLIRYENEEAVDDSQLPKDRFSAERLKGVDSTLKIQPAELGDSAVYLCTSSLGVGNNEQFFGPGTRLTVL.

Concerning this clonotype itself: Germline and junction disagree at one end, which may indicate a read error. The chain joins TRBV18 to TRBJ2-3; a weak D match, TRBD2 (5 bases). CDR1 and CDR2 (germline): KGHSH, LQKENI. The CDR3 has 13 residues. The CDR3 spells CAISPIALDTQYF. The CDR3 DNA reads as TGTGCCATCTCACCCATAGCGTTAGATACGCAGTATTTT. Combining the CDR3 with reference TRBV18 and TRBJ2-3 gives the whole variable domain NAGVMQNPRHLVRRRGQEARLRCSPMKGHSHVYWYRQLPEEGLKFMVYLQKENIIDESGMPKERFSAEFPKEGPSILRIQQVVRGDSAAYFCAISPIALDTQYFGPGTRLTVL.

A remark on this clonotype: Since a much larger clone is just one base distant, this may be a read error. In nucleotides, the CDR3 is TGTGCCTGGAGTCGCAGCTCTGGGGCCAACGCCCTGACTTTC. It translates to CAWSRSSGANALTF. This chain links TRBV30 with TRBJ2-6; D is possibly TRBD1 (5 bases). The germline CDR1 and CDR2 sequences are GTSNPN and SVGIG (reference sequence). The CDR3 extends over 14 amino acids.

The genes are TRBV4-2 and TRBJ2-1, with 10 bases matching TRBD1. Per the germline V gene, CDR1 is LGHNA and CDR2 is YNFKEQ. The CDR3 loop spans 16 amino acids. CDR3 DNA sequence: TGTGCTAACAACCACGCCGGGGGACAGGGGAACAATGAGCAGTTCTTC. Translation gives CANNHAGGQGNNEQFF.

Regarding this clonotype: One junction end disagrees with the germline gene, perhaps due to a read error. The chain is built from TRBV11-2 and TRBJ2-2, with a tentative D call TRBD1 (5 bases). The CDR3 loop spans 14 amino acids. Germline CDR1 and CDR2: SGHAT and FQNNGV. The CDR3 DNA reads as TGTGTCAGCAGCACAGACTCGGACACTGGAGAGCTGTTTTTT. Its translation is CVSSTDSDTGELFF.

This clonotype appeared many times. A clone one base away is much larger, so this may be a read error. The gene calls are TRBV10-2 and TRBJ1-3; D is undetermined. Germline V gives CDR1 WSHSY, CDR2 SAAADI. This CDR3 is built from 12 residues. This CDR3 reads CASKASGNTTYF. The CDR3 nucleotides read TGCGCCAGCAAGGCCTCTGGAAACACCACATATTTT.